This passage covers 18 T cell receptor beta chains from one sample sequenced in a study of cytomegalovirus exposure and HLA in healthy donors. This PCR relied on a set of 60 Vbeta primers and 13 Jbeta primers. Produced via immunoSEQ multiplex PCR; TCRdb's table is partial and in-frame only. This table holds approximately 170,000 clones, 83% found once. Sequencing used PBMCs. The source is a man aged 50 to 60 in good health and CMV-seropositive.

The chain links TRBV5-1 to TRBJ1-1; 7 bases match TRBD1. V lost 2 bases and J lost 1; bases outside the gene matches: 2. This CDR3 contains 14 residues. CDR1 is SGHRS, CDR2 YFSETQ, per germline. Here the CDR3 reads CASSFGTANTEAFF. The CDR3 DNA is TGCGCCAGCAGCTTCGGGACAGCGAACACTGAAGCTTTCTTT.

The V gene is TRBV4-2, the J gene TRBJ2-3; D is possibly TRBD2 (6 bases). CDR1 and CDR2 (germline): LGHNA, YNFKEQ. This CDR3 spans 13 amino acids. The germline V and J ends were trimmed by 4 bases and 4 bases, with 9 bases remaining between them. The CDR3 DNA follows: TGTGCCAGCAGCCGGGGACTTCCAGATACGCAGTATTTT. This gives the protein CASSRGLPDTQYF.

This chain links TRBV9 with TRBJ1-5; TRBD1 aligns across 7 bases. This CDR3 is 13 amino acids long. Germline-derived CDR1 and CDR2 are SGDLS and YYNGEE. After removal of 3 bases from V and 4 bases from J, the junction contained 1 base not matched to a gene. The CDR3 DNA follows: TGTGCCAGCAGCGAGGGGGCGAATCAGCCCCAGCATTTT. It is translated as CASSEGANQPQHF.

There are a few counts of this clone. The chain has TRBV4-3 and TRBJ1-3; 8 nucleotides agree with TRBD1. The V and J ends lost 3 bases and 2 bases, in that order; junction bases with no gene match: 6. Per the germline V gene, CDR1 is LGHNA and CDR2 is YSLEER. This CDR3 contains 16 residues. CDR3 region: CASSQIRQGTGNTIYF. For the CDR3, the DNA is TGCGCCAGCAGCCAGATTCGACAGGGGACTGGAAACACCATATATTTT.

The V gene is TRBV11-2, the J gene TRBJ2-7; TRBD2 matches 16 bases. In germline, CDR1 is SGHAT, CDR2 FQNNGV. J gave up 2 bases and V 3 bases, and 10 bases lay outside the gene matches. CDR3 length equals 19 residues. The chain's CDR3 is CASSFRYPGTSGRAYEQYF. Here the CDR3 DNA reads TGTGCCAGCAGCTTCCGATACCCCGGGACTAGCGGGAGGGCCTACGAGCAGTACTTC.

This clone has just one count. The rearrangement joins TRBV7-2 to TRBJ1-5; 8 nucleotides agree with TRBD1. CDR1 SGHTA and CDR2 FQGNSA come from the germline V gene. V was pared by 1 base and J by 1 base, with 0 bases of the junction left unmatched. This CDR3 is 15 amino acids long. In DNA, the CDR3 is TGTGCCAGCAGCTTAGGGGACAGGAGCAATCAGCCCCAGCATTTT. Translating gives CASSLGDRSNQPQHF.

In its sample, this clone was seen a few times. The genes are TRBV4-2 and TRBJ2-7, with 11 bases matching TRBD1. Germline V gives CDR1 LGHNA, CDR2 YNFKEQ. The CDR3 is made up of 15 amino acids. With V trimmed by 2 bases and J by 2 bases, 2 bases remained unmatched. CDR3 amino acids: CASSQPGQGAYEQYF. DNA of the CDR3: TGTGCCAGCAGCCAACCGGGACAGGGGGCCTACGAGCAGTACTTC.

The rearrangement links TRBV7-6 to TRBJ2-5; D is unclear. The germline V gene encodes CDR1 SGHVS and CDR2 FNYEAQ. CDR3 length: 11 amino acids. The V end was cut by 6 bases, the J end by 5 bases, with 7 bases between. In DNA form, the CDR3 reads TGTGCCAGCAGAACCGGGGAGACCCAGTACTTC. Encoded protein: CASRTGETQYF.

The chain has TRBV6-5 and TRBJ2-2, with TRBD1 identical over 9 bases. CDR1 MNHEY and CDR2 SVGAGI come from the germline V gene. V was clipped by 4 bases and J by 6 bases; unmatched bases: 6. The CDR3 runs to 15 residues. CDR3 loop: CASSSRDRVAGELFF. In nucleotides, the CDR3 is TGTGCCAGCAGTTCCCGGGACAGGGTAGCCGGGGAGCTGTTTTTT.

J is TRBJ1-1 and V is TRBV30, with unresolved D. This CDR3 spans 13 amino acids. The V end was cut by 4 bases, the J end by 7 bases, with 16 bases between. Per the germline V gene, CDR1 is GTSNPN and CDR2 is SVGIG (reference sequence). The CDR3 sequence is CAWTFFGEGEAFF. CDR3 nucleotide sequence: TGTGCCTGGACCTTCTTTGGGGAGGGTGAAGCTTTCTTT. The full variable domain, in which reference TRBV30 and TRBJ1-1 provide the parts outside the CDR3, is SQTIHQWPATLVQPVGSPLSLECTVEGTSNPNLYWYRQAAGRGLQLLFYSVGIGQISSEVPQNLSASRPQDRQFILSSKKLLLSDSGFYLCAWTFFGEGEAFFGQGTRLTVV.

The CDR3 loop is CASSPGQGVQETQYF. The CDR3 nucleotides are TGTGCCAGCAGCCCGGGACAGGGGGTACAAGAGACCCAGTACTTC. The chain recombines TRBV6-5 with TRBJ2-5; TRBD1 matches 11 bases. Germline V CDR1 and CDR2: MNHEY, SVGAGI. V gave up 6 bases and J gave up 2 bases; unmatched junction bases: 5. This CDR3 has 15 residues.

The chain links TRBV28 to TRBJ2-7, with TRBD1 as a possible D gene (5 bases). The V gene lost 1 base and the J gene lost 5 bases, with 9 bases spanning the gap. Germline CDR1 reads MDHEN; CDR2 reads SYDVKM. The CDR3 contains 13 residues. The CDR3 reads CASSLSQGHEQYF. For the CDR3, the DNA is TGTGCCAGCAGTTTATCCCAGGGTCACGAGCAGTACTTC.

V gene TRBV9 combines with J gene TRBJ2-2; 10 bases fit TRBD1. Germline CDR1 and CDR2: SGDLS and YYNGEE. The CDR3 runs to 16 residues. Trimming cost V 4 bases and J 4 bases; bases outside gene matches: 7. This chain's CDR3 is CASSPRQGAGTGELFF. As DNA, the CDR3 is TGTGCCAGCAGCCCCCGACAGGGGGCGGGCACCGGGGAGCTGTTTTTT.

The chain recombines TRBV7-2 with TRBJ2-7; 10 nucleotides agree with TRBD2. CDR3 length equals 14 residues. V shed 3 bases and J 5 bases; nucleotides not matched to a gene: 4. In germline, CDR1 is SGHTA, CDR2 FQGNSA. CDR3 region: CASSLGLARNEQYF. The CDR3, as DNA: TGTGCCAGCAGCTTGGGACTAGCGAGGAACGAGCAGTACTTC.

The chain uses TRBV30 and TRBJ2-3, with a weak D call TRBD2 (6 bases). The CDR3 consists of 12 residues. V was clipped by 5 bases and J by 1 base, with 7 bases between them. Germline loops: CDR1 GTSNPN, CDR2 SVGIG (reference sequence). Here the CDR3 reads CAWGEGTDTQYF. The DNA for the CDR3 is TGTGCCTGGGGGGAGGGCACAGATACGCAGTATTTT.

The gene calls are TRBV6-6 and TRBJ2-3, with 7 bases that match TRBD2. The CDR3 extends over 16 amino acids. Losses at the gene ends were 0 bases for V and 3 bases for J; bases not matched to a gene: 6. Germline-derived CDR1 and CDR2 are MNHNY and SVGAGI (reference sequence). The CDR3, as DNA: TGTGCCAGCAGTTACTCGTCCGCGGGAGTAACAGATACGCAGTATTTT. It specifies CASSYSSAGVTDTQYF.

The chain recombines TRBV12-5 with TRBJ1-4; 8 bases are a match to TRBD1. The germline gives CDR1 LGHNT, CDR2 FRNRAP. The CDR3 loop spans 16 amino acids. V shed 7 bases and J 6 bases; nucleotides not matched to a gene: 13. The CDR3 coding sequence is TGTGCTAGTGTTAAGTGCGGGACAGGTACTTATGAAAAACTGTTTTTT. This sequence encodes CASVKCGTGTYEKLFF.

The chain uses TRBV4-3 and TRBJ1-1, with a tentative D call TRBD1 (6 bases). Germline-derived CDR1 and CDR2 are LGHNA and YSLEER. V was trimmed by 0 bases and J by 4 bases, leaving 18 bases between them. The CDR3 runs to 17 residues. This CDR3 is CASSQDGTRGWGTEAFF. The CDR3 nucleotides read TGCGCCAGCAGCCAAGATGGGACTAGGGGGTGGGGCACTGAAGCTTTCTTT.